This TCR beta chain was recovered during a study of blood T cell repertoires in COVID-19. The method was immunoSEQ multiplex PCR; TCRdb's version includes in-frame clones alone and lacks a portion of them. Among 120,000 to 150,000 clones listed, over 75% were seen once. Germline V gene sequence: CDR1 SGHAT, CDR2 FQNNGV. V was pared by 2 bases and J by 5 bases, with 10 bases between. There are 14 residues in the CDR3. The sequenced sample consisted of PBMCs or T cells enriched from blood (not recorded which). The source is a man in his fifties or sixties in a cohort exposed to, infected with or recovered from COVID-19 (not recorded which). The chain is built from TRBV11-2 and TRBJ1-5; D is unclear. CDR3 in DNA: TGTGCCAGCAGCTTAACGGGAAGGGATCAGCCCCAGCATTTT. Translating gives CASSLTGRDQPQHF. The complete variable domain, with remaining parts taken from reference TRBV11-2 and TRBJ1-5, reads EAGVAQSPRYKIIEKRQSVAFWCNPISGHATLYWYQQILGQGPKLLIQFQNNGVVDDSQLPKDRFSAERLKGVDSTLKIQPAKLEDSAVYLCASSLTGRDQPQHFGDGTRLSIL.